The 20 T cell receptor beta chains below were found in one sample sequenced in a study of cytomegalovirus exposure and HLA in healthy donors. The PCR used 60 Vbeta and 13 Jbeta primers. The protocol was immunoSEQ multiplex PCR, while the TCRdb copy is restricted to in-frame clones and leaves out a portion. The sample consists of 140,000 to 150,000 clones, almost 80% of them appearing once. Sequenced input: PBMCs. The receptors shown here come from a woman aged 40 to 49 in good health and CMV-seropositive.

V and J are TRBV2 and TRBJ2-5; D uncertain. This CDR3 region has 15 residues. Trimming removed 2 bases at V and 1 base at J, with 11 bases between. The germline gives CDR1 SNHLY, CDR2 FYNNEI. DNA for the CDR3: TGTGCCAGCAGTGAAACCCCCAGGCTCCAAGAGACCCAGTACTTC. This gives the protein CASSETPRLQETQYF.

In DNA form, the CDR3 reads TGTGCCAGCGCTAGGGCAGGGTTCGCTAGCGGGGGGCAAGAGACCCAGTACTTC. This codes for CASARAGFASGGQETQYF. The gene calls are TRBV13 and TRBJ2-5, with 11 bases fitting TRBD2. CDR1 and CDR2 from the germline V gene are PRHDT and FYEKMQ (reference sequence). The J segment lost 2 bases and the V segment lost 8 bases, leaving 16 bases of the junction unmatched. CDR3 size: 18 residues. Full variable domain (outside the CDR3, taken from reference TRBV13 and TRBJ2-5): AAGVIQSPRHLIKEKRETATLKCYPIPRHDTVYWYQQGPGQDPQFLISFYEKMQSDKGSIPDRFSAQQFSDYHSELNMSSLELGDSALYFCASARAGFASGGQETQYFGPGTRLLVL.

In DNA form, the CDR3 reads TGTGCCAGTAGCACCTCCGCGGGCGGATCAGCTAACTATGGCTACACCTTC. This translates into CASSTSAGGSANYGYTF. The J gene is TRBJ1-2, the V gene TRBV19; D uncertain. The V gene's germline CDR1 is LNHDA and CDR2 SQIVND (reference sequence). V lost 6 bases, J lost 0 bases, and 20 bases lay in between. The CDR3 totals 17 residues.

This clone was found once. V usage is TRBV7-2 and J usage is TRBJ1-1; D unclear. Germline CDR1 is SGHTA and CDR2 is FQGNSA. The V end lost 1 base, the J end lost 0 bases, and 12 bases lay between the germline ends. CDR3 length equals 16 residues. The CDR3 DNA reads TGTGCCAGCAGCTTAGTACCCAGTACCGTGAACACTGAAGCTTTCTTT. This encodes CASSLVPSTVNTEAFF.

The chain recombines TRBV5-6 with TRBJ2-1; D is unclear. The V gene lost 1 base and the J gene lost 5 bases, with 13 bases spanning the gap. CDR3 length: 15 residues. CDR1 is SGHDT and CDR2 is YYEEEE in the germline V gene. The CDR3 DNA reads as TGTGCCAGCAGCTTGTTGGTGGAGAATAACAATGAGCAGTTCTTC. It yields the protein CASSLLVENNNEQFF.

This clone appeared once. This chain joins TRBV19 and TRBJ1-2; tentatively, D is TRBD1 (6 bases). The CDR3 totals 12 residues. Trimming pared 7 bases from V and 7 bases from J, leaving 13 bases between. Germline CDR1 reads LNHDA; CDR2 reads SQIVND (reference sequence). In nucleotides, the CDR3 is TGTGCCAGTACCCGGACAGAGGGTGGCTACACCTTC. Translating it yields CASTRTEGGYTF.

This clone was observed a single time. CDR3 residues: CASSLGSSGNTIYF. CDR3 coding DNA: TGTGCCAGCAGCTTAGGTAGCTCTGGAAACACCATATATTTT. V is TRBV11-2 and J is TRBJ1-3; D call uncertain. The V end was cut by 1 base, the J end by 0 bases, with 4 bases between. Germline V gene lookup returns CDR1 SGHAT and CDR2 FQNNGV. The CDR3 spans 14 residues.

V is TRBV19 and J is TRBJ1-2; 9 bases are shared with TRBD1. Trimming at V came to 4 bases and at J to 5 bases, leaving 5 bases not matched to a gene. The germline V gene has CDR1 LNHDA and CDR2 SQIVND (reference sequence). The CDR3 is made up of 14 amino acids. DNA for the CDR3: TGTGCCAGTAGTACCCGACAGGGGGAATATGGCTACACCTTC. This gives the protein CASSTRQGEYGYTF.

The rearrangement uses TRBV7-3 and TRBJ1-1; D is uncertain. V lost 6 bases, J lost 2 bases, and 10 bases lay in between. The V gene's germline CDR1 is SGHTA and CDR2 FQGTGA. There are 13 residues in the CDR3. In DNA form, the CDR3 reads TGTGCCAGCAGTTTGACACCTAACACTGAAGCTTTCTTT. Translated, it gives CASSLTPNTEAFF. The variable domain in full, with the rest retrieved from reference TRBV7-3 and TRBJ1-1, is GAGVSQTPSNKVTEKGKYVELRCDPISGHTALYWYRQSLGQGPEFLIYFQGTGAADDSGLPNDRFFAVRPEGSVSTLKIQRTERGDSAVYLCASSLTPNTEAFFGQGTRLTVV.

The sample holds one count of this clone. The chain combines TRBV29-1 with TRBJ2-3; TRBD2 agrees at 10 bases. The CDR3 consists of 13 residues. J was trimmed by 8 bases and V by 7 bases; bases with no gene match: 9. Germline V gene sequence: CDR1 SQVTM, CDR2 ANQGSEA. The CDR3 protein is CSDVAGGPGTQYF. The CDR3 DNA follows: TGCAGCGACGTAGCGGGGGGTCCAGGTACGCAGTATTTT.

The sample holds one count of this clone. V and J are TRBV28 and TRBJ2-3, with TRBD2 identical over 9 bases. Per the germline V gene, CDR1 is MDHEN and CDR2 is SYDVKM. J was trimmed by 6 bases and V by 6 bases; bases with no gene match: 7. The CDR3 is 14 amino acids. The CDR3 protein is CASSWTSVGDTQYF. CDR3 bases: TGTGCCAGCAGCTGGACTAGCGTTGGGGATACGCAGTATTTT. Complete variable domain (other parts from reference TRBV28 and TRBJ2-3): DVKVTQSSRYLVKRTGEKVFLECVQDMDHENMFWYRQDPGLGLRLIYFSYDVKMKEKGDIPEGYSVSREKKERFSLILESASTNQTSMYLCASSWTSVGDTQYFGPGTRLTVL.

As to this clone: An end of the junction differs from the germline gene, which may be a read error. The chain uses TRBV4-2 and TRBJ1-3; a possible D gene is TRBD1 (5 bases). This CDR3 has 15 amino acids. Germline V gene data show CDR1 as LGHNA and CDR2 as YNFKEQ. CDR3 residues: CASSQEGRAGNIIYF. CDR3 sequence (DNA): TGTGCCAGCAGCCAAGAAGGCAGGGCTGGAAACATCATATATTTT.

V is TRBV25-1 and J is TRBJ1-2; TRBD1 is a possible D gene (6 bases). Germline V gene data show CDR1 as MGHDK and CDR2 as SYGVNS. V was shortened by 7 bases and J by 6 bases, with 18 bases between the two germline ends. The CDR3 length is 14 residues. CDR3 bases: TGTGCCAGCATCGAAACAGGGAAATTCAATGGCTACACCTTC. It is translated as CASIETGKFNGYTF.

The chain links TRBV20-1 to TRBJ2-2, with unresolved D. Deletions cut 3 bases from V and 4 bases from J, with 3 bases between. This CDR3 is built from 11 residues. Per the germline V gene, CDR1 is DFQATT and CDR2 is SNEGSKA (reference sequence). This CDR3 is CSASRTGELFF. DNA of the CDR3: TGCAGTGCTAGCCGCACCGGGGAGCTGTTTTTT.

This chain links TRBV27 with TRBJ2-7; 9 bases line up with TRBD1. The CDR3 is 14 amino acids. The germline CDR1 and CDR2 sequences are MNHEY and SMNVEV (reference sequence). J was trimmed by 6 bases and V by 3 bases; bases with no gene match: 6. Here the CDR3 reads CASSLLQGAGEQYF. The CDR3 DNA is TGTGCCAGCAGTTTGCTACAGGGGGCTGGCGAGCAGTACTTC.

Concerning this clone: At one boundary the junction diverges from the germline segment, which might be a read error. The sample contains more than one DNA sequence encoding this CDR3. The rearrangement links TRBV25-1 to TRBJ2-7, with D possibly being TRBD2 (6 bases). Per germline, CDR1 MGHDK and CDR2 SYGVNS. The CDR3 is 14 residues long. This CDR3 reads CASSESGLLYEQYF. CDR3 bases: TGTGCCAGCAGTGAATCGGGACTCCTATACGAACAGTACTTC.

A few counts support this clone. V is TRBV2 and J is TRBJ2-7; 14 bases fit TRBD2. V trimming: 4 bases; J trimming: 0 bases; junction bases outside the gene matches: 11. The CDR3 spans 19 residues. Germline V gives CDR1 SNHLY, CDR2 FYNNEI. The CDR3 loop reads CASSAPGLAGASSSYEQYF. Written as DNA, the CDR3 is TGTGCCAGCAGTGCGCCGGGACTAGCGGGGGCCTCGAGCTCCTACGAGCAGTACTTC.

This rearrangement joins TRBV5-6 to TRBJ1-5; perhaps TRBD1 as D (5 bases). Between the trimmed V and J ends, which lost 0 bases and 10 bases, there was a span of 11 bases. Germline V gene data show CDR1 as SGHDT and CDR2 as YYEEEE. This CDR3 spans 13 amino acids. The CDR3 DNA follows: TGTGCCAGCAGCTTGGCCGGGGGGAGACCCCAGCATTTT. This encodes CASSLAGGRPQHF.

The chain has TRBV2 and TRBJ1-1; D is perhaps TRBD1 (6 bases). Germline V gives CDR1 SNHLY, CDR2 FYNNEI. Trimming took off 1 base at V and 1 base at J, with 7 bases between the two ends. The length of the CDR3 is 14 residues. The CDR3 spells CASSEGGPNTEAFF. The CDR3 DNA reads TGTGCCAGCAGTGAAGGGGGGCCGAACACTGAAGCTTTCTTT.

The chain recombines TRBV6-5 with TRBJ1-3; D unclear. This CDR3 has 13 amino acids. Trimming shortened V by 4 bases and J by 1 base, and 5 bases separated the two germline ends. Germline V gene data show CDR1 as MNHEY and CDR2 as SVGAGI. The DNA of the CDR3 is TGTGCCAGCAGTTTCCTTTCTGGAAACACCATATATTTT. It yields the protein CASSFLSGNTIYF.